These 26 T cell receptor beta chains were sequenced from one sample in a study of T cells after yellow fever vaccination. TCRdb re-analysed the 5' RACE reads in MiXCR, keeping a single row per CDR3 protein. The sample contains 500,000 to 550,000 distinct CDR3 sequences, about a fifth of which appear only once. Specimen: PBMCs, collected about 20 days after the first yellow fever vaccination. These receptors originate from a man between 18 and 35 years old who received the YFV17D yellow fever vaccine.

This clonotype was observed a handful of times. The chain carries TRBV7-6 and TRBJ1-5, with D unresolved. Trimming took off 2 bases at V and 1 base at J, with 9 bases between the two ends. The CDR3 loop spans 15 amino acids. Germline CDR1 SGHVS, CDR2 FNYEAQ. CDR3 sequence (DNA): TGTGCCAGCAGCTTATTCCCGGGGAGCAATCAGCCCCAGCATTTT. Residues: CASSLFPGSNQPQHF.

This clonotype was seen a few times. This chain joins TRBV12-3 or TRBV12-4 and TRBJ1-5; a weak D match, TRBD1 (5 bases). CDR3 length: 15 residues. Trimming took 4 bases from V and 2 from J, leaving 12 bases between them. CDR3 in amino acids: CASSSKTEGNQPQHF. CDR3 nucleotides: TGTGCCAGCAGTTCAAAGACAGAGGGCAATCAGCCCCAGCATTTT.

The chain has TRBV7-3 and TRBJ2-4; 8 nucleotides align to TRBD2. Germline trimming cut 5 bases from V and 7 bases from J; bases unmatched to any gene: 7. The CDR3 runs 14 residues. Germline V gene sequence: CDR1 SGHTA, CDR2 FQGTGA. In nucleotides, the CDR3 is TGTGCCAGCAGCCGTCGGGGGGGTAATAACATTCAGTACTTC. It specifies CASSRRGGNNIQYF. The full variable domain, its missing parts supplied by reference TRBV7-3 and TRBJ2-4, is GAGVSQTPSNKVTEKGKYVELRCDPISGHTALYWYRQSLGQGPEFLIYFQGTGAADDSGLPNDRFFAVRPEGSVSTLKIQRTERGDSAVYLCASSRRGGNNIQYFGAGTRLSVL.

A few counts support this clonotype. The chain combines TRBV7-6 with TRBJ2-2; 11 nucleotides align to TRBD1. CDR3 length: 16 residues. After removal of 2 bases from V and 6 bases from J, the junction contained 5 bases not matched to a gene. Per the germline V gene, CDR1 is SGHVS and CDR2 is FNYEAQ. Here the CDR3 reads CASSLRTGGASGELFF. Here the CDR3 DNA reads TGTGCCAGCAGCTTAAGGACAGGGGGCGCATCCGGGGAGCTGTTTTTT.

This clonotype has only a few counts. The chain recombines TRBV12-3 or TRBV12-4 with TRBJ2-7; 9 bases fit TRBD1. V lost 3 bases and J lost 2; bases outside the gene matches: 5. There are 15 residues in the CDR3. CDR3: CASSLDRGAPYEQYF. The DNA of the CDR3 is TGTGCCAGCAGTTTGGACAGGGGTGCGCCCTACGAGCAGTACTTC.

The CDR3 sequence is CASCSGLAVGDTQYF. CDR3 coding DNA: TGCGCCAGCTGTTCCGGACTAGCTGTTGGAGATACGCAGTATTTT. The chain recombines TRBV5-1 with TRBJ2-3; 8 nucleotides align to TRBD2. Germline V CDR1 and CDR2: SGHRS, YFSETQ. V lost 7 bases and J lost 5; bases outside the gene matches: 12. This CDR3 spans 15 amino acids.

This clonotype has more than one count but fewer than ten. This chain links TRBV2 with TRBJ2-1; 8 bases match TRBD2. V lost 7 bases to trimming and J lost 5 bases; unmatched junction nucleotides: 4. This CDR3 has 13 amino acids. CDR1 and CDR2 from the germline V gene are SNHLY and FYNNEI. CDR3: CASKVTSDNEQFF. The CDR3 DNA reads TGTGCCAGCAAGGTGACTAGCGACAATGAGCAGTTCTTC.

This clonotype was observed a handful of times. The chain couples TRBV18 to TRBJ1-2; D unresolved. V was cut by 1 base and J by 1 base, with 10 bases left in between. Germline CDR1 KGHSH, CDR2 LQKENI. This CDR3 has 15 amino acids. CDR3 in amino acids: CASSPREVFNYGYTF. CDR3 bases: TGTGCCAGCTCACCACGAGAAGTGTTTAACTATGGCTACACCTTC.

V and J are TRBV7-9 and TRBJ2-2; 10 bases match TRBD1. V dropped 5 bases and J dropped 0; count of bases not matched to a gene: 6. Germline-derived CDR1 and CDR2 are SEHNR and FQNEAQ (reference sequence). The CDR3 consists of 17 residues. The CDR3 sequence: CASSPGTGAANTGELFF. The CDR3 bases are TGTGCCAGCAGCCCCGGGACAGGGGCTGCGAACACCGGGGAGCTGTTTTTT.

This clonotype was seen a few times. CDR3 loop: CASSLDLANWGQYV. DNA for the CDR3: TGCGCCAGCAGCTTGGATCTTGCAAACTGGGGGCAGTACGTC. The chain couples TRBV5-1 to TRBJ2-7; unclear D gene. Trimming removed 0 bases at V and 9 bases at J, with 16 bases between. The CDR3 has 14 amino acids. The germline CDR1 and CDR2 sequences are SGHRS and YFSETQ.

This chain uses TRBV21-1 with TRBJ2-2; TRBD1, as called in the table, went unchecked against the DNA. TRBV21-1 is a pseudogene segment. This CDR3 region has 16 residues. In DNA form, the CDR3 reads TGTGCCAGCAGCCGGGTCGCGGGGTCGAACACCGGGGAGCTGTTTTTT. Residues: CASSRVAGSNTGELFF.

This clonotype came up a few times. The J gene is TRBJ1-1, the V gene TRBV13; no clear D gene. Germline V gives CDR1 PRHDT, CDR2 FYEKMQ (reference sequence). V lost 6 bases and J 5 bases, leaving 10 bases between the germline ends. The CDR3 has 12 residues. The CDR3 loop is CASSVVGTEAFF. CDR3 sequence (DNA): TGTGCCAGCAGTGTCGTGGGGACTGAAGCTTTCTTT.

In this sample, this clonotype turned up many times. The CDR3 here is CASSFGSADTQYF. In DNA form, the CDR3 reads TGTGCCAGCAGTTTTGGGTCAGCAGATACGCAGTATTTT. The chain has TRBV12-3 or TRBV12-4 and TRBJ2-3, with D unclear. This CDR3 region has 13 residues. Trimming pared 3 bases from V and 4 bases from J, leaving 8 bases between.

Ten or more counts support this clonotype. V is TRBV12-3 or TRBV12-4 and J is TRBJ2-3; TRBD2 matches 7 bases. V shed 6 bases and J 2 bases; nucleotides not matched to a gene: 2. CDR3 length equals 13 residues. The CDR3 reads CASSGGNTDTQYF. CDR3 nucleotide sequence: TGTGCCAGCAGCGGGGGGAACACAGATACGCAGTATTTT.

In its sample, this clonotype was seen a few times. The CDR3 DNA reads as TGTGCCAGCAGCTGGGGGGGACAGGGTGTGAACACTGAAGCTTTCTTT. The encoded protein is CASSWGGQGVNTEAFF. The rearrangement uses TRBV5-8 and TRBJ1-1; the match to TRBD1 covers 9 bases. This CDR3 contains 16 residues. Germline V gene sequence: CDR1 SGHTS, CDR2 YDEGEE. J gave up 0 bases and V 3 bases, and 6 bases lay outside the gene matches.

The rearrangement links TRBV6-5 to TRBJ1-1, with D unresolved. The germline gives CDR1 MNHEY, CDR2 SVGAGI. V was shortened by 0 bases and J by 5 bases, with 10 bases between the two germline ends. There are 14 residues in the CDR3. The CDR3 protein is CASSYSSPATEAFF. CDR3 DNA sequence: TGTGCCAGCAGTTACTCGAGCCCCGCGACTGAAGCTTTCTTT.

This clonotype has just a few counts. This chain connects TRBV7-9 to TRBJ2-1; D is perhaps TRBD1 or TRBD2 (6 bases each). Germline loops: CDR1 SEHNR, CDR2 FQNEAQ (reference sequence). This CDR3 spans 15 amino acids. With 3 bases removed from V and 3 bases from J, the gap between germline ends came to 12 bases. The DNA of the CDR3 is TGTGCCAGCAGCTTTGGAGGGGGGATCTACAATGAGCAGTTCTTC. This encodes CASSFGGGIYNEQFF.

This clonotype showed up just a few times. CDR3 region: CASSILGLAVEETQYF. DNA for the CDR3: TGTGCCAGCAGTATCCTCGGGCTAGCGGTGGAGGAGACCCAGTACTTC. The chain links TRBV6-2 or TRBV6-3 to TRBJ2-5; the match to TRBD2 covers 7 bases. J gave up 5 bases and V 5 bases, and 14 bases lay outside the gene matches. CDR3 length equals 16 residues. Germline lookup yields CDR1 MNHEY and CDR2 SVGEGT.

Only a few counts were recorded for this clonotype. The rearrangement uses TRBV19 and TRBJ1-2; TRBD1 agrees at 10 bases. Germline V gene sequence: CDR1 LNHDA, CDR2 SQIVND (reference sequence). The CDR3 covers 15 residues. V shed 3 bases and J 2 bases; nucleotides not matched to a gene: 3. The CDR3 DNA reads TGTGCCAGTAGTATCGGGACAGGGGCCAACTATGGCTACACCTTC. Residues: CASSIGTGANYGYTF. The complete variable domain, with remaining parts taken from reference TRBV19 and TRBJ1-2, reads DGGITQSPKYLFRKEGQNVTLSCEQNLNHDAMYWYRQDPGQGLRLIYYSQIVNDFQKGDIAEGYSVSREKKESFPLTVTSAQKNPTAFYLCASSIGTGANYGYTFGSGTRLTVV.

This chain uses TRBV29-1 with TRBJ2-1; D is ambiguous. V was pared by 6 bases and J by 1 base, with 7 bases between. Germline V gene sequence: CDR1 SQVTM, CDR2 ANQGSEA. The CDR3 contains 12 residues. CDR3: CSVVRSYNEQFF. CDR3 bases: TGCAGCGTGGTGAGATCCTACAATGAGCAGTTCTTC.

Written as DNA, the CDR3 is TGTGCCAGCAGTTCGGGACAGGGTGGGTATTCACCCCTCCACTTT. It specifies CASSSGQGGYSPLHF. The chain combines TRBV12-3 or TRBV12-4 with TRBJ1-6, with TRBD1 matching 9 bases. This CDR3 has 15 amino acids. V lost 4 bases, J lost 8 bases, and 6 bases stayed unmatched.

The chain is built from TRBV6-5 and TRBJ2-7, with 7 bases matching TRBD2. CDR1 is MNHEY and CDR2 is SVGAGI in the germline V gene. J gave up 9 bases and V 6 bases, and 8 bases lay outside the gene matches. This CDR3 has 12 amino acids. Written as DNA, the CDR3 is TGTGCCAGCAGAACTACGGGGGGAATGCAGTACTTC. The encoded protein is CASRTTGGMQYF.

This clonotype was counted between two and nine times. V and J are TRBV20-1 and TRBJ2-3; the D is unclear. Germline CDR1 is DFQATT and CDR2 is SNEGSKA (reference sequence). The CDR3 sequence is 10 residues long. Between the trimmed V and J ends, which lost 7 bases and 9 bases, there was a span of 11 bases. In DNA form, the CDR3 reads TGCAGTGGTGCTGCACGGACGCAGTATTTT. The encoded protein is CSGAARTQYF.

This clonotype occurred a few times. The chain couples TRBV4-2 to TRBJ2-3, with no clear D. This CDR3 is built from 15 residues. Trimming stripped 1 base from V and 2 bases from J, with 10 bases between. The germline V gene has CDR1 LGHNA and CDR2 YNFKEQ. The CDR3 bases are TGTGCCAGCAGCCAAGTTAGTGAGAACACAGATACGCAGTATTTT. The encoded protein is CASSQVSENTDTQYF.

The CDR3 loop reads CASSLEGAAGYTF. As DNA, the CDR3 is TGCGCCAGCAGCTTGGAGGGGGCAGCTGGCTACACCTTC. V is TRBV5-1 and J is TRBJ1-2; 7 bases are shared with TRBD1. The CDR3 loop spans 13 amino acids. V trimming: 0 bases; J trimming: 7 bases; junction bases outside the gene matches: 3. In germline, CDR1 is SGHRS, CDR2 YFSETQ.

V usage is TRBV6-5 and J usage is TRBJ1-6; 8 bases are a match to TRBD1. After removal of 2 bases from V and 1 base from J, the junction contained 4 bases not matched to a gene. Germline V gene sequence: CDR1 MNHEY, CDR2 SVGAGI. This CDR3 region has 17 residues. The CDR3 is CASSYGDRISYNSPLHF. CDR3 bases: TGTGCCAGCAGTTACGGGGACAGGATATCCTATAATTCACCCCTCCACTTT.